This T cell receptor (beta chain) was captured by sequencing in a study of blood T cell repertoires in COVID-19. Study as a whole: The samples span acute and convalescent COVID-19 from the United States, Italy and Spain. Sample material is recorded as cDNA or gDNA derived from T cells, B-cell-depleted T cells, or PBMCs.

The table came from immunoSEQ multiplex PCR; TCRdb's copy has only in-frame clones and leaves some out. The sample lists roughly 160,000 clones; approximately 90% were seen once. Germline trimming cut 2 bases from V and 6 bases from J; bases unmatched to any gene: 11. The CDR3 is made up of 17 amino acids. CDR1 is SGHDT, CDR2 YYEEEE, per germline. The sequence was obtained from a woman aged 60-75 years who had recovered from COVID-19. The chain employs TRBV5-6 and TRBJ1-6; 7 bases are a match to TRBD1. Sequencing was performed on peripheral blood. The CDR3 nucleotides read TGTGCCAGCAGCTTCTTCCTCCGGGACAGTATTAATTCACCCCTCCACTTT. It specifies CASSFFLRDSINSPLHF.